This TCR beta chain was identified in a study of CXCR3-negative and CXCR3-positive naive CD8 T cells. Across the whole study: Each library gave roughly 1.5 +/- 0.3 million of approximately 130 million TRB reads.

Via 5' RACE with UMI labels, TRB cDNA libraries were prepared. TCRdb re-called the 5' RACE reads and gives one entry per CDR3 protein, without DNA. Its table records some 140,000 distinct CDR3 sequences. Overall study findings and caveats: In CXCR3-positive naive cells, the TRB CDR3s were more hydrophobic than in CXCR3-negative naive cells.

Concerning this clonotype itself: The target antigen is unknown.

In germline, CDR1 is DFQATT, CDR2 SNEGSKA (reference sequence). The CDR3 has 11 amino acids. CD45RO-CCR7+CD27+CD95- cells counted as naive CD8+ T cells. The sequenced material came from naive CXCR3+ CD8+ T cells from blood. Subset of the sample: CD45RO-CCR7+CD27+CD95- naive CD8+ T cells expressing CXCR3 (TNR3+). The genes are TRBV20-1 and TRBJ2-7. The receptor was isolated from a human donor in good health. Some clones in this sample may be carry-over from other donors' samples. The CDR3 here is CSAGLFYEQYF.